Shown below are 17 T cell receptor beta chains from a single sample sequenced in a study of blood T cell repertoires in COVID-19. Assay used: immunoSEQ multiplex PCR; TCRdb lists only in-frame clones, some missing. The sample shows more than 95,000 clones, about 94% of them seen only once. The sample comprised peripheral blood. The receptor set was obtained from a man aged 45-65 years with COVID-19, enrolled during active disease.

This CDR3 is CASSNEGSGRGEQYF. CDR3 nucleotide sequence: TGTGCCAGCAGCAATGAAGGTAGCGGGAGAGGCGAGCAGTACTTC. The J gene is TRBJ2-7, the V gene TRBV7-6, with 9 nucleotides matching TRBD2. CDR1 is SGHVS, CDR2 FNYEAQ, per germline. With V trimmed by 5 bases and J by 6 bases, 11 bases remained unmatched. CDR3 length: 15 residues. Full variable domain (outside the CDR3, taken from reference TRBV7-6 and TRBJ2-7): GAGVSQSPRYKVTKRGQDVALRCDPISGHVSLYWYRQALGQGPEFLTYFNYEAQQDKSGLPNDRFSAERPEGSISTLTIQRTEQRDSAMYRCASSNEGSGRGEQYFGPGTRLTVT.

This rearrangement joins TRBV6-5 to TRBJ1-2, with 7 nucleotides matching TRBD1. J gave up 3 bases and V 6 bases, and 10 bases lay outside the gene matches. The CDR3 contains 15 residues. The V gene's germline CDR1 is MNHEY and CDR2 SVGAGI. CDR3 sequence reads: CASSRRTGADYGYTF. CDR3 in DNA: TGTGCCAGCAGCCGACGTACAGGGGCGGACTATGGCTACACCTTC.

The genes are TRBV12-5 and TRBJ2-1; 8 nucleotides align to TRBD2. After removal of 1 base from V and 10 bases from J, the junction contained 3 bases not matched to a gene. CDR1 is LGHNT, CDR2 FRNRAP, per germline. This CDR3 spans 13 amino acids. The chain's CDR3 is CASGLDGRGEQFF. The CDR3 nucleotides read TGTGCTAGTGGTTTGGACGGGAGGGGGGAGCAGTTCTTC.

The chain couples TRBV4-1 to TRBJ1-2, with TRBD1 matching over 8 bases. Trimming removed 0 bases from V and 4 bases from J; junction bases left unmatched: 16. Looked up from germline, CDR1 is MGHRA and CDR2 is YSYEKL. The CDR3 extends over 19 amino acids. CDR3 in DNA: TGCGCCAGCAGCCAAGATTTAGAGGGCAGGGGGCGGAAGGTCTATGGCTACACCTTC. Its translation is CASSQDLEGRGRKVYGYTF.

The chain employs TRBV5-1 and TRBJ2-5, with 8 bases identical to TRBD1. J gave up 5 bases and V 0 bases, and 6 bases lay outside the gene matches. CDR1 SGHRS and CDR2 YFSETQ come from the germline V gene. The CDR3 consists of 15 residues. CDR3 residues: CASSLGPTGDETQYF. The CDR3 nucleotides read TGCGCCAGCAGCTTGGGTCCGACAGGGGACGAGACCCAGTACTTC.

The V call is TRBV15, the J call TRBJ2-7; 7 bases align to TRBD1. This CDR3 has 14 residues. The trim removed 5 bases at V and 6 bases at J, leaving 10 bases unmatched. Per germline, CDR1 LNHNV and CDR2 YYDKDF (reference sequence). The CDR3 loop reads CATSVGTVFGEQYF. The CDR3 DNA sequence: TGTGCCACCAGCGTCGGGACAGTATTCGGCGAGCAGTACTTC. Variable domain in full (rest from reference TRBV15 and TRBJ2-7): DAMVIQNPRYQVTQFGKPVTLSCSQTLNHNVMYWYQQKSSQAPKLLFHYYDKDFNNEADTPDNFQSRRPNTSFCFLDIRSPGLGDTAMYLCATSVGTVFGEQYFGPGTRLTVT.

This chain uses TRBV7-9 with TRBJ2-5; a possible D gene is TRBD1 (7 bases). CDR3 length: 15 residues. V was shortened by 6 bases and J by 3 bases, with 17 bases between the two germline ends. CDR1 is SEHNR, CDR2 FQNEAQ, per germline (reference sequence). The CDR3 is CASSFGGQMEETQYF. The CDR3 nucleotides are TGTGCCAGCAGTTTCGGGGGACAGATGGAAGAGACCCAGTACTTC.

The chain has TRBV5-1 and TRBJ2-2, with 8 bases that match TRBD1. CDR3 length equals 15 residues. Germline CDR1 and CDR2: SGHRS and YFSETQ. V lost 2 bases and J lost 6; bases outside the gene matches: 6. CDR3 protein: CASSFDRGPAGELFF. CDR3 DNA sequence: TGCGCCAGCAGCTTTGACAGGGGTCCGGCCGGGGAGCTGTTTTTT.

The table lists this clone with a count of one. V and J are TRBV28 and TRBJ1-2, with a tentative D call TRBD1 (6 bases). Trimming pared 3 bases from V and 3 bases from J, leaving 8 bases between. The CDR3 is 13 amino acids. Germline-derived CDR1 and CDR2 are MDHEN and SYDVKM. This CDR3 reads CASSLAGDYGYTF. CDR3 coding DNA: TGTGCCAGCAGTTTGGCAGGGGACTATGGCTACACCTTC.

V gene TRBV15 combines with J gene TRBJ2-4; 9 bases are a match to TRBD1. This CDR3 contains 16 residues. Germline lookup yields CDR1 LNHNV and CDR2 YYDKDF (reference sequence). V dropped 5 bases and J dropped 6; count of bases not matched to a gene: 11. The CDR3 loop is CATSLSEDRGSNIQYF. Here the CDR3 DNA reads TGTGCCACCAGCTTATCGGAGGACAGGGGTTCAAACATTCAGTACTTC.

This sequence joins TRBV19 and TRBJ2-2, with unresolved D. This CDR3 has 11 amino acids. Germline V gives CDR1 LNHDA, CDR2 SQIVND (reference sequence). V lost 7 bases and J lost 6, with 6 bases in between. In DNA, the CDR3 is TGTGCCAGTAAAAGCGCCGGGGAGCTGTTTTTT. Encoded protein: CASKSAGELFF.

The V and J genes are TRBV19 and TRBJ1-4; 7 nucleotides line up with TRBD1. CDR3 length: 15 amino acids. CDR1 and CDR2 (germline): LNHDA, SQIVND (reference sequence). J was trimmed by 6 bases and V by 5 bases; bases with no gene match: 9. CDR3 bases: TGTGCCAGTAGTTCCCGGACAGGTTTAGATGAAAAACTGTTTTTT. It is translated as CASSSRTGLDEKLFF.

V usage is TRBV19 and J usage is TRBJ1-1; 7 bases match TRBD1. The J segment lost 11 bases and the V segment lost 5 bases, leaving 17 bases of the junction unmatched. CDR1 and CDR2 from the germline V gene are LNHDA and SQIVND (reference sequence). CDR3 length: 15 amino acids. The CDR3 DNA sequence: TGTGCCAGTAGTCCTCTTCGACAGGGAGCTAAACTGGCTTTCTTT. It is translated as CASSPLRQGAKLAFF.

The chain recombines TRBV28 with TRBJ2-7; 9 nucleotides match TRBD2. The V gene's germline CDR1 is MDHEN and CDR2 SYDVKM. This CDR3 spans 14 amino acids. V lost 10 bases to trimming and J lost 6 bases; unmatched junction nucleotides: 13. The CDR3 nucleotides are TGTGCCACCATTGGCGGGAGGGCCTCTGGCGAGCAGTACTTC. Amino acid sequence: CATIGGRASGEQYF.

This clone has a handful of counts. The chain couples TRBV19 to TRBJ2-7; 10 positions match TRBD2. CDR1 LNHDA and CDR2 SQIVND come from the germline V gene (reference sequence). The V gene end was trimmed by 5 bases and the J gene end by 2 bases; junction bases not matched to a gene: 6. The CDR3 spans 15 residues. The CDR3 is CASSRELAGAYEQYF. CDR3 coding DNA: TGTGCCAGTAGTCGGGAGCTAGCGGGGGCCTACGAGCAGTACTTC.

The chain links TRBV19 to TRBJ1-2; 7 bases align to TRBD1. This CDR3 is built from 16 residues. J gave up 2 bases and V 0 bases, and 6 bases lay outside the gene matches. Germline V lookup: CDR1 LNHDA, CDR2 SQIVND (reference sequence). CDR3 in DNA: TGTGCCAGTAGTATAGAGGGGCGCAGGGGGAACTATGGCTACACCTTC. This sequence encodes CASSIEGRRGNYGYTF.

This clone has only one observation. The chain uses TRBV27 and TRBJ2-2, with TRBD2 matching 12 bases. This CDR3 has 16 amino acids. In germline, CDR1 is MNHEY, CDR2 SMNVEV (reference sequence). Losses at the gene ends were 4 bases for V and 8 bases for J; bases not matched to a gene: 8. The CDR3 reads CASSSSGTSGRGELFF. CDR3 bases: TGTGCCAGCAGTTCTTCCGGGACTAGCGGGCGTGGGGAGCTGTTTTTT.